This T cell receptor (beta chain) is from a study of OX40 agonist ivuxolimab in advanced cancers. The overall study: Intravenous ivuxolimab at 0.01 to 10 mg/kg was given to patients every 2 weeks.

Clones were read by immunoSEQ multiplex PCR, and TCRdb kept only the in-frame ones, dropping some. The sample includes about 58,000 clones, 86% of them seen just once. V shed 6 bases, J shed 5 bases, and the junction held 4 bases outside the gene matches. The CDR3 length is 12 residues. Germline CDR1 and CDR2: MNHNY and SVGAGI (reference sequence). The gene calls are TRBV6-6 and TRBJ2-7, with 7 bases lining up with TRBD1. Sequencing was performed on CD4+ or CD8+ T cells sorted from blood, taken in a trial of the OX40 agonist ivuxolimab. The sequence derives from an adult with an advanced solid tumor such as melanoma, head and neck, liver or kidney cancer. The CDR3 sequence is CASRQGFHEQYF. CDR3 sequence (DNA): TGTGCCAGCAGACAGGGGTTCCACGAGCAGTACTTC.